This T cell receptor (beta chain) was identified in a study of cytomegalovirus exposure and HLA in healthy donors. Study conclusions and caveats: The authors listed 164 TCR beta chains as cytomegalovirus-associated. Presence/absence analysis assumed near-uniform sequencing depth across donors. In an earlier analysis, most TCR beta V segments were productive about 87% or about 30% of the time.

V lost 6 bases to trimming and J lost 6 bases, with 9 bases between them. The germline V gene encodes CDR1 MNHEY and CDR2 SMNVEV (reference sequence). This CDR3 has 11 residues. Regarding this clone: The antigen is not known.

The PCR made use of 60 Vbeta and 13 Jbeta primers. Original handling: Later reanalysis found 60 million to 90 million unique TCR beta chains, around 10 million of them shared. Profiled with immunoSEQ multiplex PCR; TCRdb holds only in-frame clones, not every one. V and J calls and clone size follow that table, whereas D and trimming were derived from the DNA. Of under 90,000 clones in the sample, about 75% were seen once. The receptor's source is a man aged 40-55 years in good health and CMV-seronegative. Sequenced sample: PBMCs. This chain links TRBV27 with TRBJ2-7; no reliable D call. CDR3 amino acids: CASSPGIEQYF. The DNA for the CDR3 is TGTGCCAGCAGCCCGGGTATCGAGCAGTACTTC.